A single sample is the source of the 23 T cell receptor beta chains below, sequenced in a study of CD8 T cells in ankylosing spondylitis. One entry per CDR3 protein results from TCRdb running MiXCR on the 5' RACE reads. The sample includes over 60,000 distinct CDR3 sequences, roughly 5% of them seen just once. Sequenced: blood, either unsorted or a sorted T cell fraction (not recorded which). Every receptor here comes from a male donor with ankylosing spondylitis or in good health (not recorded which).

Of note for this clonotype: Relative to the germline gene, one junction end is altered; a read error may explain this. J is TRBJ1-1 and V is TRBV5-5; the D gene is possibly TRBD1 (6 bases). Germline-derived CDR1 and CDR2 are SGHKS and YYEKEE (reference sequence). This CDR3 region has 15 residues. Written as DNA, the CDR3 is TGTACCAGCAGACCCGCCGGGACACTGAACACCGAAGCTTTCTTT. It yields the protein CTSRPAGTLNTEAFF.

This clonotype came up many times. The chain joins TRBV6-1 to TRBJ2-7; no firm D call. V dropped 4 bases and J dropped 3 bases, with 7 bases sitting between them. The germline V gene has CDR1 MNHNS and CDR2 SASEGT. The CDR3 runs to 12 residues. This CDR3 reads CASSAGLYEQYF. Written as DNA, the CDR3 is TGTGCCAGCAGTGCGGGCCTCTACGAGCAGTACTTC.

V is TRBV30 and J is TRBJ1-6; unclear D gene. Germline CDR1 reads GTSNPN; CDR2 reads SVGIG (reference sequence). V lost 1 base and J lost 7, with 8 bases in between. The length of the CDR3 is 13 residues. The CDR3 nucleotides read TGTGCCTGGAGTGAAGGAGTAAATTCACCCCTCCACTTT. Translating it yields CAWSEGVNSPLHF.

This clonotype was detected ten times or more. The chain combines TRBV10-3 with TRBJ2-1; 7 bases are shared with TRBD2. The ends lost 5 bases at V and 7 bases at J; junction bases unmatched: 17. This CDR3 region has 17 residues. CDR1 ENHRY and CDR2 SYGVKD come from the germline V gene. In nucleotides, the CDR3 is TGTGCCATCAGTCAACCTAGCGGTGAGCCCCGGGGGAATGAGCAGTTCTTC. Its protein product is CAISQPSGEPRGNEQFF.

Many counts were recorded for this clonotype. The chain carries TRBV7-9 and TRBJ2-4; D may match TRBD1 or TRBD2 (7 bases each). The CDR3 spans 15 residues. The V and J ends lost 7 bases and 6 bases respectively, with 19 bases between them. The germline CDR1 and CDR2 sequences are SEHNR and FQNEAQ (reference sequence). In nucleotides, the CDR3 is TGTGCCAGCACCCCAGGGGGGGGGCAGGGAAACATTCAGTACTTC. Translating it yields CASTPGGGQGNIQYF.

This clonotype was picked up many times. The chain carries TRBV3-1 and TRBJ2-2; D is perhaps TRBD2 (5 bases). This CDR3 is 14 amino acids long. Germline values: CDR1 LGHDT, CDR2 YNNKEL (reference sequence). V lost 5 bases and J lost 4, with 11 bases in between. The CDR3 here is CASSSDSRTGELFF. In nucleotides, the CDR3 is TGTGCCAGCAGCTCGGACTCTCGCACCGGGGAGCTGTTTTTT.

This clonotype was seen repeatedly, ten times or more. The J gene is TRBJ1-5, the V gene TRBV30, with D perhaps TRBD1 (5 bases). The CDR3 sequence is 13 residues long. The V and J ends lost 7 bases and 4 bases respectively, with 14 bases between them. Germline values: CDR1 GTSNPN, CDR2 SVGIG (reference sequence). Here the CDR3 reads CASGREGNQPQHF. In nucleotides, the CDR3 is TGTGCCTCGGGACGGGAGGGTAATCAGCCCCAGCATTTT.

This clonotype has ten or more counts. This rearrangement joins TRBV5-6 to TRBJ2-7; 12 bases fit TRBD2. Trimming cost V 5 bases and J 0 bases; bases outside gene matches: 3. The germline CDR1 and CDR2 sequences are SGHDT and YYEEEE. The CDR3 runs to 15 residues. CDR3 in DNA: TGTGCCAGCAGAGAACTAGCGGGGGGCTCCTACGAGCAGTACTTC. As protein: CASRELAGGSYEQYF. Complete variable domain (other parts from reference TRBV5-6 and TRBJ2-7): DAGVTQSPTHLIKTRGQQVTLRCSPKSGHDTVSWYQQALGQGPQFIFQYYEEEERQRGNFPDRFSGHQFPNYSSELNVNALLLGDSALYLCASRELAGGSYEQYFGPGTRLTVT.

In its sample, this clonotype was seen many times. The chain joins TRBV14 to TRBJ2-1, with D possibly being TRBD1 (5 bases). V lost 5 bases, J lost 1 base, and 15 bases lay in between. Per the germline V gene, CDR1 is SGHDN and CDR2 is FVKESK. The CDR3 spans 16 residues. The CDR3 sequence is CASSLIGQGSYNEQFF. The CDR3 DNA reads TGTGCCAGCAGCTTAATAGGACAAGGATCCTACAATGAGCAGTTCTTC.

This clonotype was counted ten times or more. This chain links TRBV20-1 with TRBJ2-5; 7 bases match TRBD2. This CDR3 spans 15 amino acids. CDR1 is DFQATT and CDR2 is SNEGSKA in the germline V gene (reference sequence). Trimming at V came to 2 bases and at J to 2 bases, leaving 8 bases not matched to a gene. The DNA of the CDR3 is TGCAGTGCTAGACCCCCAGACGGGAGGCAAGAGACCCAGTACTTC. It codes for CSARPPDGRQETQYF.

V is TRBV28 and J is TRBJ1-6, with D maybe TRBD1 (6 bases). Trimming removed 5 bases at V and 11 bases at J, with 22 bases between. Germline CDR1 and CDR2: MDHEN and SYDVKM. This CDR3 region has 16 residues. The CDR3 sequence: CASSNAGVGFFPPLHF. In nucleotides, the CDR3 is TGTGCCAGCAGTAACGCAGGGGTCGGCTTTTTCCCACCCCTCCACTTT.

This clonotype was found many times. The chain is built from TRBV20-1 and TRBJ2-1; TRBD1 matches 7 bases. Germline trimming cut 5 bases from V and 8 bases from J; bases unmatched to any gene: 15. This CDR3 spans 15 amino acids. In germline, CDR1 is DFQATT, CDR2 SNEGSKA (reference sequence). The CDR3 DNA is TGCAGTGCTGCCGGATTGCTGGGCCAGGGGGATGAGCAGTTCTTC. Protein: CSAAGLLGQGDEQFF.

This clonotype was recorded many times. The CDR3 sequence: CASSETGARSPLHF. CDR3 bases: TGTGCCAGCTCAGAGACAGGCGCGCGGTCACCCCTCCACTTT. The V call is TRBV18, the J call TRBJ1-6; maybe TRBD1 (6 bases). Deletions cut 5 bases from V and 10 bases from J, with 15 bases between. The germline V gene has CDR1 KGHSH and CDR2 LQKENI. The CDR3 runs 14 residues.

There are many counts of this clonotype. This rearrangement joins TRBV28 to TRBJ2-5; D not resolved. CDR1 is MDHEN and CDR2 is SYDVKM in the germline V gene. The CDR3 runs to 12 residues. V was cut by 4 bases and J by 4 bases, with 7 bases left in between. CDR3 DNA: TGTGCCAGCAGTTCCCCCTCAGAGACCCAGTACTTC. It encodes CASSSPSETQYF.

The rearrangement joins TRBV5-1 to TRBJ1-4; possibly TRBD1 for D (6 bases). V lost 3 bases and J 5 bases, leaving 20 bases between the germline ends. CDR3 length: 17 residues. Looked up from germline, CDR1 is SGHRS and CDR2 is YFSETQ. CDR3 coding DNA: TGCGCCAGCAGCTCCGACAGGAGACTTAAAGCAAATGAAAAACTGTTTTTT. Translated, it gives CASSSDRRLKANEKLFF.

This clonotype was recorded many times. The chain combines TRBV7-2 with TRBJ1-5; maybe TRBD1 (6 bases). There are 15 residues in the CDR3. V was trimmed by 5 bases and J by 3 bases, leaving 14 bases between them. CDR1 SGHTA and CDR2 FQGNSA come from the germline V gene. The CDR3 DNA reads TGTGCCAGCAGCCTACAGGGACTGGCCAATCAGCCCCAGCATTTT. This sequence encodes CASSLQGLANQPQHF.

This clonotype was seen ten or more times. The chain links TRBV5-1 to TRBJ2-7, with 8 bases matching TRBD1. The germline V gene has CDR1 SGHRS and CDR2 YFSETQ. CDR3 length: 15 residues. V dropped 4 bases and J dropped 4; count of bases not matched to a gene: 10. The CDR3: CASSESTGDGYEQYF. Here the CDR3 DNA reads TGCGCCAGCAGCGAGTCGACAGGGGACGGATACGAGCAGTACTTC.

This clonotype was recorded many times. The gene calls are TRBV5-1 and TRBJ2-6; no reliable D call. CDR1 SGHRS and CDR2 YFSETQ come from the germline V gene. The CDR3 covers 16 residues. Trimming removed 1 base from V and 1 base from J, with 9 bases in between. The CDR3 bases are TGCGCCAGCAGCTTGAACCAGTTATCTGGGGCCAACGTCCTGACTTTC. It specifies CASSLNQLSGANVLTF. Full variable domain (outside the CDR3, taken from reference TRBV5-1 and TRBJ2-6): KAGVTQTPRYLIKTRGQQVTLSCSPISGHRSVSWYQQTPGQGLQFLFEYFSETQRNKGNFPGRFSGRQFSNSRSEMNVSTLELGDSALYLCASSLNQLSGANVLTFGAGSRLTVL.

There are many counts of this clonotype. This sequence joins TRBV20-1 and TRBJ1-2; D is unclear. Deletions cut 6 bases from V and 2 bases from J, with 22 bases between. Germline assignment: CDR1 DFQATT and CDR2 SNEGSKA (reference sequence). The CDR3 spans 16 residues. In DNA, the CDR3 is TGCAGTGCCCGCGGGGAGTTAGGGCAGACAAACTATGGCTACACCTTC. Protein sequence: CSARGELGQTNYGYTF.

This clonotype was counted ten times or more. The chain uses TRBV2 and TRBJ1-1; D remains unclear. Trimming removed 3 bases from V and 0 bases from J, with 5 bases in between. Germline CDR1 SNHLY, CDR2 FYNNEI. The CDR3 covers 13 residues. CDR3 sequence reads: CASSEGLNTEAFF. CDR3 sequence (DNA): TGTGCCAGCAGTGAGGGTTTGAACACTGAAGCTTTCTTT.

This clonotype appeared many times. The chain uses TRBV28 and TRBJ2-3; D remains unclear. The germline V gene encodes CDR1 MDHEN and CDR2 SYDVKM. There are 13 residues in the CDR3. V was shortened by 8 bases and J by 6 bases, with 15 bases between the two germline ends. The CDR3, as DNA: TGTGCCAGCCGAATGCCCCGCCTTGATACGCAGTATTTT. It specifies CASRMPRLDTQYF.

This clonotype was picked up many times. The rearrangement links TRBV18 to TRBJ2-6; 10 nucleotides match TRBD1. The CDR3 consists of 18 residues. The V gene's germline CDR1 is KGHSH and CDR2 LQKENI. Germline trimming cut 5 bases from V and 4 bases from J; bases unmatched to any gene: 11. This CDR3 is CASSKSGTGVSGANVLTF. In DNA form, the CDR3 reads TGTGCCAGCTCAAAATCCGGGACAGGGGTCTCAGGGGCCAACGTCCTGACTTTC.

This clonotype was seen repeatedly, ten times or more. This chain uses TRBV5-6 with TRBJ2-1, with D unresolved. V lost 0 bases to trimming and J lost 5 bases, with 3 bases between them. The CDR3 consists of 12 residues. Germline CDR1 and CDR2: SGHDT and YYEEEE. CDR3 sequence reads: CASSLGHNEQFF. The CDR3 DNA sequence: TGTGCCAGCAGCTTGGGTCACAATGAGCAGTTCTTC.